The clone carrying this TCR beta chain has only a few counts. The data were taken from a study of blood T cell repertoires in COVID-19. As processed by the authors: How many nucleated cells were present was estimated from reference gene primer amplification. Sequenced by immunoSEQ multiplex PCR; TCRdb stores in-frame clones only, minus some. For V, J and clone size, that table is used; D and trimming come from the DNA. Of around 200,000 clones in the sample, 87% were seen once. Input material: peripheral blood. The sequence came from a woman younger than 35 who had recovered from COVID-19.

CDR3 coding DNA: TGTGCCAGCTCCCCCATGAACACTGAAGCTTTCTTT. Its protein product is CASSPMNTEAFF. The chain employs TRBV12-3 or TRBV12-4 and TRBJ1-1; no firm D call. Between the trimmed V and J ends, which lost 8 bases and 0 bases, there was a span of 7 bases. The CDR3 has 12 amino acids.